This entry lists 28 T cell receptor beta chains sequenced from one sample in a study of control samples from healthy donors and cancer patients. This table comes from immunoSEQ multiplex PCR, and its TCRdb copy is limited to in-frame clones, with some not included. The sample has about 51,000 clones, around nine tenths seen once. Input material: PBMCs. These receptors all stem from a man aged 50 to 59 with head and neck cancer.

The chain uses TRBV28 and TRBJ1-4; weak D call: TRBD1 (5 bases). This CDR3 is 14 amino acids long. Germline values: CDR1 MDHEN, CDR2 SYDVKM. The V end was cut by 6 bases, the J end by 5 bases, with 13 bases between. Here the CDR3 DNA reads TGTGCCAGCAGGCAGGGAGGATCGAATGAAAAACTGTTTTTT. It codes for CASRQGGSNEKLFF.

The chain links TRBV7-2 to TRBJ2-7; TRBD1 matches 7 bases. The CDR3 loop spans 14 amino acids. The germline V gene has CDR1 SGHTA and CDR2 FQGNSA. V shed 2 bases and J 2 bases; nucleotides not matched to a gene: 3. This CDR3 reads CASSLFQGAYEQYF. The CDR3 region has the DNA TGTGCCAGCAGCTTATTCCAGGGGGCCTACGAGCAGTACTTC. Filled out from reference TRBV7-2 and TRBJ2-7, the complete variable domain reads GAGVSQSPSNKVTEKGKDVELRCDPISGHTALYWYRQSLGQGLEFLIYFQGNSAPDKSGLPSDRFSAERTGGSVSTLTIQRTQQEDSAVYLCASSLFQGAYEQYFGPGTRLTVT.

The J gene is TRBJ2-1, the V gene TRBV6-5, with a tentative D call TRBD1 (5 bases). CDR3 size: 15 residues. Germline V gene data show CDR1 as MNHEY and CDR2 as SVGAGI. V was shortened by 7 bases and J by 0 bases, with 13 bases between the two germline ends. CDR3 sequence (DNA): TGTGCCAGCACCCAGGGTCCAAGCTCCTACAATGAGCAGTTCTTC. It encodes CASTQGPSSYNEQFF.

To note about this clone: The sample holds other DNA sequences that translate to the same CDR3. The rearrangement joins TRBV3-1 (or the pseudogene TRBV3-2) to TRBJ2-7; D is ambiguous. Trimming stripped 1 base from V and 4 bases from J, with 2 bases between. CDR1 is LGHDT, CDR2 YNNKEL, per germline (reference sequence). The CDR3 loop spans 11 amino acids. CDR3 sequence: CASSQAYEQYF. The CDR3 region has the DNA TGTGCCAGCAGCCAAGCTTACGAGCAGTACTTC.

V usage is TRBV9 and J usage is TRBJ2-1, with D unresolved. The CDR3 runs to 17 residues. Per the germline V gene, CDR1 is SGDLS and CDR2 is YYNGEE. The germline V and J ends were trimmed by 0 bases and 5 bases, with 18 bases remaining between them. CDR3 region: CASSVGPPSNSNNEQFF. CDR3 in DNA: TGTGCCAGCAGCGTAGGACCACCCTCTAACAGTAACAATGAGCAGTTCTTC.

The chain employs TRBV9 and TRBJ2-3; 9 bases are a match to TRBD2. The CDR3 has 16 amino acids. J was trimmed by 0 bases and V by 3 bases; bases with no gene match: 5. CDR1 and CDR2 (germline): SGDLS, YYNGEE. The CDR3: CASSGSGGQSTDTQYF. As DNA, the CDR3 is TGTGCCAGCAGCGGGAGCGGGGGGCAGAGCACAGATACGCAGTATTTT.

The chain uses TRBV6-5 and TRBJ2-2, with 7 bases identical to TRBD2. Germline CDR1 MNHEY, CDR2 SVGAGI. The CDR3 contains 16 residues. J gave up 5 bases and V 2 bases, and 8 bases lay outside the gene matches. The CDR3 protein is CASSYAGPGGTGELFF. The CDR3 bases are TGTGCCAGCAGTTACGCCGGACCCGGGGGGACCGGGGAGCTGTTTTTT.

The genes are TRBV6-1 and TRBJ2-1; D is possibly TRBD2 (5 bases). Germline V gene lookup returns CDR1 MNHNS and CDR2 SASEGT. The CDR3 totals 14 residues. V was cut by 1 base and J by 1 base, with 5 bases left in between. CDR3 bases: TGTGCCAGCAGTGAAGGGACTTCCTACAATGAGCAGTTCTTC. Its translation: CASSEGTSYNEQFF.

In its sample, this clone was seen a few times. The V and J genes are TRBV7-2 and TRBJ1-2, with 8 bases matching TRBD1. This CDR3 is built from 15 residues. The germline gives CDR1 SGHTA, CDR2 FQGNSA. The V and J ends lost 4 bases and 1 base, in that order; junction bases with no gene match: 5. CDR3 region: CASSSGQGLNYGYTF. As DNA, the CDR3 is TGTGCCAGCAGCTCCGGACAGGGCCTTAACTATGGCTACACCTTC.

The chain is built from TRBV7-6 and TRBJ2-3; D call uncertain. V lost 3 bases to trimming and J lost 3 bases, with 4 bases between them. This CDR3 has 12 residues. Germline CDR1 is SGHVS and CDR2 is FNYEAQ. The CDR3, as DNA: TGTGCCAGCAGCTTTGGTACAGATACGCAGTATTTT. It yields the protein CASSFGTDTQYF. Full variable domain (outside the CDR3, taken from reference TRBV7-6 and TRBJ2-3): GAGVSQSPRYKVTKRGQDVALRCDPISGHVSLYWYRQALGQGPEFLTYFNYEAQQDKSGLPNDRFSAERPEGSISTLTIQRTEQRDSAMYRCASSFGTDTQYFGPGTRLTVL.

CDR3 in DNA: TGTGCCTGGAGTGCCGCCAGAGACAGCTACAATGAGCAGTTCTTC. It encodes CAWSAARDSYNEQFF. The chain uses TRBV30 and TRBJ2-1, with a weak D call TRBD1 (5 bases). V was trimmed by 1 base and J by 3 bases, leaving 13 bases between them. The germline CDR1 and CDR2 sequences are GTSNPN and SVGIG (reference sequence). The CDR3 loop spans 15 amino acids. Full variable domain (remainder filled in from reference TRBV30 and TRBJ2-1): SQTIHQWPATLVQPVGSPLSLECTVEGTSNPNLYWYRQAAGRGLQLLFYSVGIGQISSEVPQNLSASRPQDRQFILSSKKLLLSDSGFYLCAWSAARDSYNEQFFGPGTRLTVL.

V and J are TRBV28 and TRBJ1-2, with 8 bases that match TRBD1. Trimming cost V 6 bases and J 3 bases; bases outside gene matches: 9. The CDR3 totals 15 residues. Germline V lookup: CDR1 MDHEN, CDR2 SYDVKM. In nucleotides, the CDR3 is TGTGCCAGCAGCGCACAAAAGACAGGGGACTATGGCTACACCTTC. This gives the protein CASSAQKTGDYGYTF.

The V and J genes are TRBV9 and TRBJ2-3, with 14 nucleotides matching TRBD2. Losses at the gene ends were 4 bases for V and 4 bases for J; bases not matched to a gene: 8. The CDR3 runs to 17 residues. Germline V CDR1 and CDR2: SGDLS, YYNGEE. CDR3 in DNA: TGTGCCAGCAGCCCGAGGACTAGCGGGGGGTCAGCAGATACGCAGTATTTT. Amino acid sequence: CASSPRTSGGSADTQYF. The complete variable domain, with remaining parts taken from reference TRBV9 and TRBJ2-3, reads DSGVTQTPKHLITATGQRVTLRCSPRSGDLSVYWYQQSLDQGLQFLIQYYNGEERAKGNILERFSAQQFPDLHSELNLSSLELGDSALYFCASSPRTSGGSADTQYFGPGTRLTVL.

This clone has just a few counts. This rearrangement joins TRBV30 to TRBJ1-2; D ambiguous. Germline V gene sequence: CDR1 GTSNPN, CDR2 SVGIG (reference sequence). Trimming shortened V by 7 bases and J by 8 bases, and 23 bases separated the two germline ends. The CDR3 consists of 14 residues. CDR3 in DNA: TGTGCCTCCCCGAACGATTTAGGTGCGCTCGGCTACACCTTC. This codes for CASPNDLGALGYTF.

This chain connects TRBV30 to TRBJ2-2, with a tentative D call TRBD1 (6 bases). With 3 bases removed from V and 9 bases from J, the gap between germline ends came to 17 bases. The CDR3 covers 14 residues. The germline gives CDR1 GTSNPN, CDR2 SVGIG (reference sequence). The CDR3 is CAWRPQGPHRELFF. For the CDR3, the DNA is TGTGCCTGGAGGCCACAGGGCCCTCACCGGGAGCTGTTTTTT.

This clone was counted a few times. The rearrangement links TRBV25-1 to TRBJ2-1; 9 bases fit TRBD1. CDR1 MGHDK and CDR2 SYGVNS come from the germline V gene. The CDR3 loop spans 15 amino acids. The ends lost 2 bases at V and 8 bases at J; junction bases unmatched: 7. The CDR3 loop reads CASSERGDRVYEQFF. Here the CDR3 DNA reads TGTGCCAGCAGTGAAAGGGGGGACAGGGTCTATGAGCAGTTCTTC.

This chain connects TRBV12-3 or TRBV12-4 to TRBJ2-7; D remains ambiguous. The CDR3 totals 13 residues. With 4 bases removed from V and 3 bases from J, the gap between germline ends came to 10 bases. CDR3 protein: CASSSGVSYEQYF. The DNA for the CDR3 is TGTGCCAGCAGTTCTGGGGTAAGCTACGAGCAGTACTTC.

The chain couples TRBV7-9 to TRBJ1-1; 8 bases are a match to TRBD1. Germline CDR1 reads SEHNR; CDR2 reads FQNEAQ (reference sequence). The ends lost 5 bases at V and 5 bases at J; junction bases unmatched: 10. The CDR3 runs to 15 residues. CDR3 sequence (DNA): TGTGCCAGCAGCACCGGACAGGGCCGAGGAACTGAAGCTTTCTTT. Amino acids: CASSTGQGRGTEAFF.

CDR3 region: CASSLGVYEQYF. CDR3 bases: TGTGCCAGCAGCTTGGGAGTTTACGAGCAGTACTTC. The chain employs TRBV5-5 and TRBJ2-7; D is uncertain. This CDR3 is 12 amino acids long. Looked up from germline, CDR1 is SGHKS and CDR2 is YYEKEE (reference sequence). The V gene lost 0 bases and the J gene lost 4 bases, with 5 bases spanning the gap.

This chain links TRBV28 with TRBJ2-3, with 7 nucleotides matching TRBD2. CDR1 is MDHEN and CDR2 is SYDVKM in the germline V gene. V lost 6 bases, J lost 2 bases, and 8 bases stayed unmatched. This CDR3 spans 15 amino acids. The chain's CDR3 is CASSPPSGLTDTQYF. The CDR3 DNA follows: TGTGCCAGCAGCCCCCCTAGCGGCCTCACAGATACGCAGTATTTT.

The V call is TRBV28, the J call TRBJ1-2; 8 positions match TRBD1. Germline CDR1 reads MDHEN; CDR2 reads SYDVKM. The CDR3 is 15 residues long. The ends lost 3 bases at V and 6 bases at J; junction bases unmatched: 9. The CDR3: CASSFRGRFINGYTF. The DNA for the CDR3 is TGTGCCAGCAGTTTCAGGGGGCGTTTTATAAATGGCTACACCTTC.

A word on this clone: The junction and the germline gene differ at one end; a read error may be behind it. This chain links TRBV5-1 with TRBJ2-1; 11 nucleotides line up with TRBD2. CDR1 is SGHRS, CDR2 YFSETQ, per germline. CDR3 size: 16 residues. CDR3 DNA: TGCGCCAGCAGCTTCGTGGCTAGCGGGGGGACAGGCCCCCCCCTCTTC. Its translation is CASSFVASGGTGPPLF.

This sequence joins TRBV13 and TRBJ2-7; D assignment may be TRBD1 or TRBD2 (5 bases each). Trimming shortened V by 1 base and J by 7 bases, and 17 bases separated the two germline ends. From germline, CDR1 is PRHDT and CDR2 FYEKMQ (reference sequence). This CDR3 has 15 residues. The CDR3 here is CASSLEIVGTGEQYF. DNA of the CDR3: TGTGCCAGCAGCTTAGAGATAGTGGGGACCGGGGAGCAGTACTTC. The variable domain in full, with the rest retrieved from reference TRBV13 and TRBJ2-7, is AAGVIQSPRHLIKEKRETATLKCYPIPRHDTVYWYQQGPGQDPQFLISFYEKMQSDKGSIPDRFSAQQFSDYHSELNMSSLELGDSALYFCASSLEIVGTGEQYFGPGTRLTVT.

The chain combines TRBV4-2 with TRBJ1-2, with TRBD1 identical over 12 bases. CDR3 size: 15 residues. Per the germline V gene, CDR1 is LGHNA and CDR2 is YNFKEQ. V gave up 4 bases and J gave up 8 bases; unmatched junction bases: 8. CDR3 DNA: TGTGCCAGCAGCCGGGGGACAGGGGGCCTGGAGGGCTACACCTTC. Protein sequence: CASSRGTGGLEGYTF.

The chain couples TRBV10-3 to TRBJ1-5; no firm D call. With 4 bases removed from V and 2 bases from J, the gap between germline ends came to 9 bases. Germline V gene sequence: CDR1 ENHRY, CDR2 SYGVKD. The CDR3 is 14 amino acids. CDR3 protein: CAISGSGGNQPQHF. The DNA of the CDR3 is TGTGCCATCAGTGGCTCCGGGGGCAATCAGCCCCAGCATTTT.

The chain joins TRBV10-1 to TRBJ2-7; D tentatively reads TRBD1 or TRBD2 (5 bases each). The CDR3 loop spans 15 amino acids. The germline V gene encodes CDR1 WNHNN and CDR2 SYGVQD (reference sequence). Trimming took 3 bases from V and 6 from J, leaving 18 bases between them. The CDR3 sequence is CASSDPGTLFGEQYF. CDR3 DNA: TGCGCCAGCAGTGACCCTGGGACCCTCTTCGGCGAGCAGTACTTC.

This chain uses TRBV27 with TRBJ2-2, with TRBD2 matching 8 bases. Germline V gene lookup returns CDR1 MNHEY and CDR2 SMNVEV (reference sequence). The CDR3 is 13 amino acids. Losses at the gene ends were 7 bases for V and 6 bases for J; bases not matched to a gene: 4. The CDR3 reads CASIGREAGELFF. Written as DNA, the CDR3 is TGTGCCAGCATAGGGCGGGAGGCCGGGGAGCTGTTTTTT.

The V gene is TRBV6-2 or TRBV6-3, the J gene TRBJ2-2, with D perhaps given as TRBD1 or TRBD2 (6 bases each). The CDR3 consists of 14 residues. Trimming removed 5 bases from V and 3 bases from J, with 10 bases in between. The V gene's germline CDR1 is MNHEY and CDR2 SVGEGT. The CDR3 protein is CASSIGGDTGELFF. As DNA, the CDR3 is TGTGCCAGCAGTATCGGGGGCGACACCGGGGAGCTGTTTTTT.